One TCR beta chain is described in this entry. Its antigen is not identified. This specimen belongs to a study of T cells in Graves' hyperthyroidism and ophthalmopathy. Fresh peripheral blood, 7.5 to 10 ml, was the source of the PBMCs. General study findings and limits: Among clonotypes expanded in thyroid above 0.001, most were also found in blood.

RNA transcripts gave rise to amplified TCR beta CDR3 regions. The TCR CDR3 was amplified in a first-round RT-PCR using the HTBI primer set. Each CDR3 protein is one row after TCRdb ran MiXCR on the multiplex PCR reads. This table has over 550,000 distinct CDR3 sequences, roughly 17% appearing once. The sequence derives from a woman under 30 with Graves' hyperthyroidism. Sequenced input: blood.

This chain's CDR3 is CSAQRTGYNSPLHF. The CDR3 bases are TGCAGTGCGCAAAGGACAGGCTATAATTCACCCCTCCACTTT. The rearrangement uses TRBV20-1 and TRBJ1-6; 7 bases align to TRBD1. The V gene end was trimmed by 6 bases and the J gene end by 3 bases; junction bases not matched to a gene: 5. The CDR3 extends over 14 amino acids. Germline V gives CDR1 DFQATT, CDR2 SNEGSKA (reference sequence).